The T cell receptor beta chain under discussion was sequenced for a study of blood T cell repertoires in COVID-19 (TCRdb year 2020). Describing the broader study: Collaborator samples came from the United States, Italy and Spain and covered acute and convalescent phases of COVID-19. The repertoires were made available in a free public database intended to serve as a resource for research on the immune response to SARS-CoV-2. Subjects who had been exposed to COVID-19, were actively infected with it, or had recovered from it provided the deeply sampled blood TCRbeta repertoires that made up the dataset. The prospective study material was composed of cDNA or gDNA derived from T cells, B-cell-depleted T cells, or PBMCs. The samples were drawn from two sources: the first 160 participants of the ongoing ImmuneRACE study, and over 950 subjects contributed by 6 global collaborators. Where available, HLA class I and class II types were obtained from metadata supplied by the sample provider rather than from assay-based typing. A de-identified subject ID, COVID-19 status, age in years and sex were almost always included in the sample metadata. Beyond this particular receptor, the publication reports: The amount of clinical and demographic metadata varied by source and participant and was provided uncurated.

Participants in the prospective study were enrolled through a virtual design, were aged roughly 18 to 90 years, and lived in about 25 United States geographic areas. Cohort assignment in the prospective study relied on participant-reported clinical history from a screening survey and a study questionnaire. For ImmuneRACE Cohort 3, a participant was defined as recovered based on two consecutive negative NP/OP PCR tests, clearance by a healthcare professional, or resolution of symptoms. Mobile phlebotomists in the prospective study collected whole blood, serum and a nasopharyngeal or oropharyngeal swab from every participant. Over a roughly two-month period, participants in the prospective study had the option of providing additional blood draws and questionnaires. Before DNA extraction, blood samples from the prospective study were shipped at room temperature or frozen. On this clone: The target of this receptor is not known. Base-call qualities are not available, and no considerably larger clone is one nucleotide away.

The CDR3 spans 14 residues, from the cysteine through the phenylalanine. Here the CDR3 DNA is all that survives: 42 bases in frame from base 1. The germline V gene (reference sequence) provides CDR1 GTSNPN and CDR2 SVGIG. The V end gives up 2 bases and the J end 6 bases, leaving 2 bases in the junction not matched to a gene. TCRbeta CDR3 regions were amplified from genomic DNA using the immunoSEQ Assay, a bias-controlled multiplex PCR. The authors' analysis ran thus. The number of nucleated cells in each sample was estimated from the amplification of reference gene primers within the assay. To quantify the absolute abundance of each unique TCRbeta CDR3 rearrangement, sequence reads were collapsed and filtered. Productive Simpson clonality was computed per sample as the square root of Simpson's diversity index over productive rearrangements. TCRdb holds this immuneACCESS table with in-frame rearrangements only. Some clones are missing; in checked studies, unresolved V genes explain under half, and the rest has no known cause. The V and J calls and clone size come from that table; D and trimming were worked out from the DNA. The sample table lists about 250,000 clones, 85% to 90% of them with a count of one. Together, the top ten hold around 15% of the sample.

This chain is built from TRBV30 and TRBJ2-3; TRBD2 aligns with 13 central bases. The receptor comes from a man between 18 and 35 years old who had recovered from COVID-19. The material sequenced was PBMCs or T cells enriched from blood (not recorded which). The CDR3 here reads CAWSTSGGADTQYF. The DNA sequence follows: TGTGCCTGGAGTACTAGCGGGGGGGCGGATACGCAGTATTTT. This CDR3, with the reference TRBV30 and TRBJ2-3 proteins standing in past its ends, gives the full variable domain SQTIHQWPATLVQPVGSPLSLECTVEGTSNPNLYWYRQAAGRGLQLLFYSVGIGQISSEVPQNLSASRPQDRQFILSSKKLLLSDSGFYLCAWSTSGGADTQYFGPGTRLTVL.